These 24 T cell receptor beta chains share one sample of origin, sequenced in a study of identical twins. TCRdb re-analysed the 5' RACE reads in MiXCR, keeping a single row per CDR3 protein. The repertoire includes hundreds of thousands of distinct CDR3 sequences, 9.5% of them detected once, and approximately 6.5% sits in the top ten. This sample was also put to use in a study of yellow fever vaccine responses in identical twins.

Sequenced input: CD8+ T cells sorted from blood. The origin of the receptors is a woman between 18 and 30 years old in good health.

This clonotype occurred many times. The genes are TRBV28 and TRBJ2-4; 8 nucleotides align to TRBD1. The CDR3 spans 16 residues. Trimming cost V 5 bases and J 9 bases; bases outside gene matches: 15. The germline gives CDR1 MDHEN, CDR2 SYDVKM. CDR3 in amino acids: CASSLRGQGPLSIQYF. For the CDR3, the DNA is TGTGCCAGCAGTCTAAGAGGACAGGGCCCCCTTTCCATTCAGTACTTC. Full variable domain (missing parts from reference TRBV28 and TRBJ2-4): DVKVTQSSRYLVKRTGEKVFLECVQDMDHENMFWYRQDPGLGLRLIYFSYDVKMKEKGDIPEGYSVSREKKERFSLILESASTNQTSMYLCASSLRGQGPLSIQYFGAGTRLSVL.

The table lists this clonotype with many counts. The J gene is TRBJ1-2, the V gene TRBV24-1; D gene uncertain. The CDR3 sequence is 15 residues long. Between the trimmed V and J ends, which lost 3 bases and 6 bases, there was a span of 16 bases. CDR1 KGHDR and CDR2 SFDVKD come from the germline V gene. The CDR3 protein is CATSDTDRALDGYTF. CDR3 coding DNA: TGTGCCACCAGTGATACCGACCGGGCCCTAGATGGCTACACCTTC.

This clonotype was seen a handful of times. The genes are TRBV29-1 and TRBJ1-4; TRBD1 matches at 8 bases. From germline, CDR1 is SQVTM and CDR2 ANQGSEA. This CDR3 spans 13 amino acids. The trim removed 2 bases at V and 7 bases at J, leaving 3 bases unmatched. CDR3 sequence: CSVERQGAEKLFF. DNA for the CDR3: TGCAGCGTTGAACGGCAGGGGGCTGAAAAACTGTTTTTT.

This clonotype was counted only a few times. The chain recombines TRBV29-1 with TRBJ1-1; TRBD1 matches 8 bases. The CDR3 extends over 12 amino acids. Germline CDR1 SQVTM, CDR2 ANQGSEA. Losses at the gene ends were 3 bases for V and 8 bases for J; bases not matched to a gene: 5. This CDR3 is CSVDSTGGEAFF. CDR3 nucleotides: TGCAGCGTTGATTCCACAGGGGGAGAAGCTTTCTTT.

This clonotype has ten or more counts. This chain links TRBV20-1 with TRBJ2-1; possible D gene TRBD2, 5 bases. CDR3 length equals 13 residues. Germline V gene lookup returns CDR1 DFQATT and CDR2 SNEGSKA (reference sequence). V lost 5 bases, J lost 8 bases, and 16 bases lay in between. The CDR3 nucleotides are TGCAGTGCTGGTAGTGGAGGTTGGGATGAGCAGTTCTTC. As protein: CSAGSGGWDEQFF.

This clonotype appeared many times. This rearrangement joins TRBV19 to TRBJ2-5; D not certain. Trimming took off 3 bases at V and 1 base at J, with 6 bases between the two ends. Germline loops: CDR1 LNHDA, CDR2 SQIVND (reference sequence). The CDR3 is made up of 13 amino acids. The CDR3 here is CASSIVSQETQYF. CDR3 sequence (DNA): TGTGCCAGTAGTATCGTATCCCAAGAGACCCAGTACTTC. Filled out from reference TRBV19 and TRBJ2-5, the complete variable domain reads DGGITQSPKYLFRKEGQNVTLSCEQNLNHDAMYWYRQDPGQGLRLIYYSQIVNDFQKGDIAEGYSVSREKKESFPLTVTSAQKNPTAFYLCASSIVSQETQYFGPGTRLLVL.

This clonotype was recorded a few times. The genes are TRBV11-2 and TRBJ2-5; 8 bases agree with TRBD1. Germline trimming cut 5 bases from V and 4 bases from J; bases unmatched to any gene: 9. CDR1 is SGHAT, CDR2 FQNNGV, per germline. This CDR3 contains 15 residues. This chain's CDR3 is CASSPTDRVGETQYF. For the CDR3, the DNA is TGTGCCAGCAGCCCGACGGACAGGGTAGGAGAGACCCAGTACTTC.

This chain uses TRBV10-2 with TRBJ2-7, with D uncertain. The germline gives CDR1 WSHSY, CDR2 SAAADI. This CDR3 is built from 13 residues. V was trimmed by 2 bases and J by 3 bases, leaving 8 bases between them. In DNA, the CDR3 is TGCGCCAGCAGTGAGAATGCAAACTACGAGCAGTACTTC. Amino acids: CASSENANYEQYF.

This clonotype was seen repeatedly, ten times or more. CDR3: CASSVDSYEQYF. The CDR3 coding sequence is TGTGCCAGCAGCGTTGATTCCTACGAGCAGTACTTC. The V call is TRBV9, the J call TRBJ2-7; D is unresolved. CDR1 is SGDLS, CDR2 YYNGEE, per germline. V lost 2 bases and J 1 base, leaving 4 bases between the germline ends. The CDR3 is made up of 12 amino acids.

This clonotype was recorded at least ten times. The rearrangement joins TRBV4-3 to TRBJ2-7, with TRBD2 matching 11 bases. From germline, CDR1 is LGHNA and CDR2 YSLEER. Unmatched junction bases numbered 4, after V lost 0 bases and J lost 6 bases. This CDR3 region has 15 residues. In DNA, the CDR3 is TGCGCCAGCAGCCAAGATCTAGCGGGAGGTCCCGAGCAGTACTTC. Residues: CASSQDLAGGPEQYF.

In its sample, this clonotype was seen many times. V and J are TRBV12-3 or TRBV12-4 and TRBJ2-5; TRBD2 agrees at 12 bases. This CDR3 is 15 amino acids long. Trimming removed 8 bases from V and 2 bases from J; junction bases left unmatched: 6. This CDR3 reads CASGLLAGGQETQYF. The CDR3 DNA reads TGTGCCAGCGGCCTGCTAGCGGGAGGGCAAGAGACCCAGTACTTC.

The CDR3 DNA follows: TGTGCCAGCAGTCCCCAAGAGGCCCGCAAGTCCTACAATGAGCAGTTCTTC. Encoded protein: CASSPQEARKSYNEQFF. This chain connects TRBV27 to TRBJ2-1, with D unclear. The CDR3 consists of 17 residues. Trimming cost V 5 bases and J 1 base, with 18 bases left between them. Germline loops: CDR1 MNHEY, CDR2 SMNVEV (reference sequence).

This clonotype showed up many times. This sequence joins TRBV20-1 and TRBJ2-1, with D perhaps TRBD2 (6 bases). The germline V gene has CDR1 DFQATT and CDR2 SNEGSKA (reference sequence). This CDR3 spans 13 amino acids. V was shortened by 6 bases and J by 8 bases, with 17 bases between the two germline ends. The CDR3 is CSAAGTDWDEQFF. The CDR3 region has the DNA TGCAGTGCCGCCGGGACTGACTGGGATGAGCAGTTCTTC.

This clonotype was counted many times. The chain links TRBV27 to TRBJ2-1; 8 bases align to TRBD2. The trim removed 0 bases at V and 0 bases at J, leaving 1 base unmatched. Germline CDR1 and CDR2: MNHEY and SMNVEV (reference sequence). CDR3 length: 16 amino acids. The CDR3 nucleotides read TGTGCCAGCAGTTTATCAGCGGGAGACTCCTACAATGAGCAGTTCTTC. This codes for CASSLSAGDSYNEQFF.

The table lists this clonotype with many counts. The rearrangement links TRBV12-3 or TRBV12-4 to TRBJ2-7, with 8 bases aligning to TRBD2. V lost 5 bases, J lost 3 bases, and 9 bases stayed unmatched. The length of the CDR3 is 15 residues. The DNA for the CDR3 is TGTGCCAGCAGTCCCTCTAGCGGGTCCGTCTACGAGCAGTACTTC. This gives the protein CASSPSSGSVYEQYF.

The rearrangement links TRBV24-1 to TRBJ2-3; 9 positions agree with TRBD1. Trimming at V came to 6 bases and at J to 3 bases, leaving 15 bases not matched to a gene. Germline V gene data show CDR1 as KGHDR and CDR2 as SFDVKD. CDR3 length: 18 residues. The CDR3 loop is CATSTGQGVPGGTDTQYF. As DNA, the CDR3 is TGTGCCACCAGTACGGGACAGGGAGTTCCCGGTGGGACAGATACGCAGTATTTT.

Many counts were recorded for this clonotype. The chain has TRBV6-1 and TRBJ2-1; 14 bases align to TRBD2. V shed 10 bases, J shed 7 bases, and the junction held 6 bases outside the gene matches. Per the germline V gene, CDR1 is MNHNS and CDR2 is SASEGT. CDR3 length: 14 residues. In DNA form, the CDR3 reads TGTGCCACTTATGGACTAGCGGGGGGAAATGAGCAGTTCTTC. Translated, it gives CATYGLAGGNEQFF.

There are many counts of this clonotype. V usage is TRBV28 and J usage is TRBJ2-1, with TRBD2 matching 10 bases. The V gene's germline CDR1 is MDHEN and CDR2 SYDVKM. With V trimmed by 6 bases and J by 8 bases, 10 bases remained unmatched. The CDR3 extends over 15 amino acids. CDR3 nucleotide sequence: TGTGCCAGCAGCCCAGGGACTAGCGTCAAGGATGAGCAGTTCTTC. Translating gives CASSPGTSVKDEQFF.

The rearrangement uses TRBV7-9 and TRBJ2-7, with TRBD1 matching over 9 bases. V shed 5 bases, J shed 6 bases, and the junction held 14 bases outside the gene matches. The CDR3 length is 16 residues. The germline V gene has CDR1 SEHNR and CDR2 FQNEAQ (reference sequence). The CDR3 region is CASSKTGTGIAGEQYF. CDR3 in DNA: TGTGCCAGCAGCAAAACCGGGACAGGGATTGCTGGCGAGCAGTACTTC.

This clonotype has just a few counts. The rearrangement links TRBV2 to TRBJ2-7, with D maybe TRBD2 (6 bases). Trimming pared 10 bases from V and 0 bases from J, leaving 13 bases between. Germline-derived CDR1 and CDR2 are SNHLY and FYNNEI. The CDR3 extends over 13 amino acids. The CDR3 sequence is CATAGLSSYEQYF. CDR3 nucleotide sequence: TGTGCCACCGCGGGGCTTAGCTCCTACGAGCAGTACTTC.

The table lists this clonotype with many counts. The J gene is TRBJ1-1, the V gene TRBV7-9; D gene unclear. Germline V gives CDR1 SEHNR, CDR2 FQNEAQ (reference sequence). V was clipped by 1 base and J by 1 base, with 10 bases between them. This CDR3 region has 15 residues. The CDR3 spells CASSLVRLRNTEAFF. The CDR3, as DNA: TGTGCCAGCAGCTTAGTTAGGTTGAGGAACACTGAAGCTTTCTTT.

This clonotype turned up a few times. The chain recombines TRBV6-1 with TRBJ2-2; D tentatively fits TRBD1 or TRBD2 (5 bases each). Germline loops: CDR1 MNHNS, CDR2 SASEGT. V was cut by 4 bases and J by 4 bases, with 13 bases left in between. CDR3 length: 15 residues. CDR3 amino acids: CASSGTGPSTGELFF. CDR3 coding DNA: TGTGCCAGCAGTGGGACGGGACCCAGCACCGGGGAGCTGTTTTTT.

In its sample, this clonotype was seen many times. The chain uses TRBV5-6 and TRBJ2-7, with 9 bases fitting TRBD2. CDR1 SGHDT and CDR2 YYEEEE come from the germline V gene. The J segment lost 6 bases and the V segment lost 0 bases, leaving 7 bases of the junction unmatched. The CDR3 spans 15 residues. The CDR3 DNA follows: TGTGCCAGCAGCTTGGCTGAGCGGGAGGTGGGCGAGCAGTACTTC. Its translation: CASSLAEREVGEQYF.

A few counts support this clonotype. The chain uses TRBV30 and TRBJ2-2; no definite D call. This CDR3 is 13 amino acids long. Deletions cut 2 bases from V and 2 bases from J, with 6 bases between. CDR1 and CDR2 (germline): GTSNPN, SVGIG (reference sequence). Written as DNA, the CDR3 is TGTGCCTGGAGTTGGGCTAACACCGGGGAGCTGTTTTTT. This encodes CAWSWANTGELFF.